This T cell receptor beta chain was retrieved from a study of cytomegalovirus exposure and HLA in healthy donors. A multiplex PCR was run with 60 Vbeta primers and 13 Jbeta primers. The method was immunoSEQ multiplex PCR; TCRdb's version includes in-frame clones alone and lacks a portion of them. The data contain about 200,000 clones, 70% to 85% of them singletons. Sequenced material: PBMCs. The source is a girl under 10 years old in good health and CMV-seronegative.

The CDR3 loop is CASSYTLRHSGNTIYF. In nucleotides, the CDR3 is TGTGCCAGCAGTTACACGCTACGCCACTCTGGAAACACCATATATTTT. The chain carries TRBV6-5 and TRBJ1-3, with D hard to call. The CDR3 covers 16 residues. Looked up from germline, CDR1 is MNHEY and CDR2 is SVGAGI. V was clipped by 2 bases and J by 0 bases, with 11 bases between them.